This T cell receptor beta chain was obtained from a study of OX40 agonist ivuxolimab in advanced cancers. Overall study results and limits: At doses 0.1 to 3.0 mg/kg, CD4+ and CD8+ clones expanded. Among the lowest levels of clonal expansion were found in partial responders at 0.1-3.0 mg/kg. Specificity for antigen went undetermined in the expanded peripheral T cells.

The data were produced by immunoSEQ multiplex PCR, yet TCRdb's version contains in-frame clones alone and is incomplete. The top ten hold roughly 4.9% of the sample, which has under 85,000 clones, just under 80% seen once. There are a few counts of this clone. As yet, its antigen is unknown. The CDR3 loop spans 14 amino acids. V lost 3 bases, J lost 9 bases, and 12 bases lay in between. Germline V gene sequence: CDR1 LNHNV, CDR2 YYDKDF (reference sequence). The sequence was collected from an adult with an advanced solid tumor such as melanoma, head and neck, liver or kidney cancer. The material was CD4+ or CD8+ T cells sorted from blood, obtained in a trial of the OX40 agonist ivuxolimab. This chain connects TRBV15 to TRBJ1-6; D possibly corresponds to TRBD1 (5 bases). The CDR3 region has the DNA TGTGCCACCAGCAGGGGTCAGGGAGGTTCACCCCTCCACTTT. Amino acids: CATSRGQGGSPLHF.